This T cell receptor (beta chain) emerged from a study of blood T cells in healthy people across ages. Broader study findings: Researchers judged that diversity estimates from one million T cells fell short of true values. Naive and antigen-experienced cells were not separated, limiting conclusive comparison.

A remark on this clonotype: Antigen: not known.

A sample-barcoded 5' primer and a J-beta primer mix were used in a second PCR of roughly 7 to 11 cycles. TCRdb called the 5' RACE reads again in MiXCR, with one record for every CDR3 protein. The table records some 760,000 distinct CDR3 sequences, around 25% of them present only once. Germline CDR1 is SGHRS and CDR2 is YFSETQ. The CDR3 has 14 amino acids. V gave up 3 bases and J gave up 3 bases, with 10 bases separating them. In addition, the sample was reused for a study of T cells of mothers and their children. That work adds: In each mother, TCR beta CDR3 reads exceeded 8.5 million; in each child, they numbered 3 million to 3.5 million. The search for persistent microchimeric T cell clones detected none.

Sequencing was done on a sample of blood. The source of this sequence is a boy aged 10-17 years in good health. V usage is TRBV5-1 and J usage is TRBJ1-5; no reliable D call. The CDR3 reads CASSSGETNQPQHF. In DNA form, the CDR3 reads TGCGCCAGCAGCTCCGGAGAGACCAATCAGCCCCAGCATTTT.